This T cell receptor beta chain was retrieved from a study of blood T cell repertoires in COVID-19. Across the study: Samples taken during acute and convalescent COVID-19 were collected in the United States, Italy and Spain. T cells, B-cell-depleted T cells, or PBMCs provided the cDNA or gDNA that served as material.

This CDR3 is 15 amino acids long. Trimming took 5 bases from V and 9 from J; bases not matched to a gene: 12. CDR1 is SGHTA, CDR2 FQGNSA, per germline. In the original workflow: Counts of nucleated cells, estimated from reference gene primer amplification, were obtained. Sequenced by immunoSEQ multiplex PCR; TCRdb stores in-frame clones only, minus some. That table supplies the V and J calls and clone size; D and trimming were determined from the DNA. This sample has 120,000 or so clones, with approximately 82% found just once. The receptor was derived from a woman aged 45-60 years with acute or convalescent COVID-19. The sequencing input was peripheral blood. The rearrangement joins TRBV7-2 to TRBJ2-1; 8 bases map to TRBD2. The CDR3 region has the DNA TGTGCCAGCAGCCGCTTGGGACTAGGGCAGGGTGAGCAGTTCTTC. The encoded protein is CASSRLGLGQGEQFF. The variable domain in full, with the rest retrieved from reference TRBV7-2 and TRBJ2-1, is GAGVSQSPSNKVTEKGKDVELRCDPISGHTALYWYRQSLGQGLEFLIYFQGNSAPDKSGLPSDRFSAERTGGSVSTLTIQRTQQEDSAVYLCASSRLGLGQGEQFFGPGTRLTVL.